The T cell receptor (beta chain) under discussion was sequenced for a study of blood T cell repertoires in COVID-19. Assay: immunoSEQ multiplex PCR; the TCRdb copy retains only in-frame clones and omits some. The sample has 150,000 to 200,000 clones; 70% to 85% are singletons. The receptor's source is a woman in her forties with COVID-19, enrolled during active disease. What was sequenced was peripheral blood.

Here the CDR3 reads CASSLLPRGMNTEAFF. The CDR3 DNA reads TGTGCCAGCAGCTTGTTGCCGAGGGGGATGAACACTGAAGCTTTCTTT. The chain carries TRBV5-6 and TRBJ1-1; possibly TRBD1 for D (6 bases). Germline-derived CDR1 and CDR2 are SGHDT and YYEEEE. V lost 1 base, J lost 0 bases, and 13 bases lay in between. There are 16 residues in the CDR3.